This T cell receptor (beta chain) came from a study of cytomegalovirus exposure and HLA in healthy donors. Trimming removed 7 bases at V and 7 bases at J, with 20 bases between. Germline V gives CDR1 MNHEY, CDR2 SMNVEV (reference sequence). The CDR3 has 15 amino acids. Primers for the PCR totalled 60 Vbeta and 13 Jbeta. TCRdb keeps only in-frame clones here, not all; method: immunoSEQ multiplex PCR. Of 210,000 or so clones in the sample, approximately 80% were seen once. The clonotype was recovered from a girl aged 5-17 years in good health and CMV-seronegative. The V call is TRBV27, the J call TRBJ2-1; D might be TRBD2 (6 bases). Sequenced: PBMCs. The CDR3, as DNA: TGTGCCAGCACCGCCTCCGCGGGGAACATGAATGAGCAGTTCTTC. Translating it yields CASTASAGNMNEQFF.